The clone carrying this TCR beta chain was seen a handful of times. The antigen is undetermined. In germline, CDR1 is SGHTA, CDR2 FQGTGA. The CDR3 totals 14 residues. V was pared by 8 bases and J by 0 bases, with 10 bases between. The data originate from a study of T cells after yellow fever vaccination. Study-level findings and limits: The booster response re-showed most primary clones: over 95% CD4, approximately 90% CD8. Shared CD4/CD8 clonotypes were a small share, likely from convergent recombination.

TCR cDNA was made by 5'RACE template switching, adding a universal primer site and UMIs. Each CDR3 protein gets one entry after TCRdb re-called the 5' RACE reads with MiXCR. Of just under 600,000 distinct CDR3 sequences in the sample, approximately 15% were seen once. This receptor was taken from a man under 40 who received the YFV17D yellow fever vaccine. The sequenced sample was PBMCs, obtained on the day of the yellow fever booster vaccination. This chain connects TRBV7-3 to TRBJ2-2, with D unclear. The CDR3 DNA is TGTGCCAGCGGTCCAACTTCGAACACCGGGGAGCTGTTTTTT. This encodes CASGPTSNTGELFF.